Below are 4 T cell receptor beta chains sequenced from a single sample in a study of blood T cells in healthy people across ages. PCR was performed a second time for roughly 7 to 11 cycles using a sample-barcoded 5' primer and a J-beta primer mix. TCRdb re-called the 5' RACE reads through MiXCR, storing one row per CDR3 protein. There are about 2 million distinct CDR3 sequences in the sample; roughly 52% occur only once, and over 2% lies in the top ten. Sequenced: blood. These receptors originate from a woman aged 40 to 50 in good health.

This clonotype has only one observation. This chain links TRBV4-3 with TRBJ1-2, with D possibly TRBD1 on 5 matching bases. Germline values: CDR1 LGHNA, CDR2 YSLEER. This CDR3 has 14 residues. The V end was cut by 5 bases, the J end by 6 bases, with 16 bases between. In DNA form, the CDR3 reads TGCGCCAGCAGCTCACGGGACCCCCGGCATGGCTACACCTTC. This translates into CASSSRDPRHGYTF.

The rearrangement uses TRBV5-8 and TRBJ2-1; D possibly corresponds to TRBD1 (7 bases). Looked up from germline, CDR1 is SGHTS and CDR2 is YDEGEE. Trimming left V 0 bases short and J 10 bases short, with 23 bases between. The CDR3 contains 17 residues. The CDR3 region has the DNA TGTGCCAGCAGCTTGGAGGGTAGCGGTCCATTGACAGGGGAGCAGTTCTTC. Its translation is CASSLEGSGPLTGEQFF.

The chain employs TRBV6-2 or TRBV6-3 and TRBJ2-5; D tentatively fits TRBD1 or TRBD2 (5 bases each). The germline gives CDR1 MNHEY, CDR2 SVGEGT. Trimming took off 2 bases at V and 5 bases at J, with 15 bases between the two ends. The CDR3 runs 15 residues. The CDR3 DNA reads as TGTGCCAGCAGTTACGTCGGGACCCCAGCGGAGACCCAGTACTTC. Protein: CASSYVGTPAETQYF.

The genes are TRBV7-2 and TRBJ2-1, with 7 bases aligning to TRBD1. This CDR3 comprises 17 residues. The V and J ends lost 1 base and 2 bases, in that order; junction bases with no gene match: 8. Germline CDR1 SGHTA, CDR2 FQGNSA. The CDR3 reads CASSLDFRGPTYNEQFF. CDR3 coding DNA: TGTGCCAGCAGCTTAGATTTTAGGGGGCCAACCTACAATGAGCAGTTCTTC.